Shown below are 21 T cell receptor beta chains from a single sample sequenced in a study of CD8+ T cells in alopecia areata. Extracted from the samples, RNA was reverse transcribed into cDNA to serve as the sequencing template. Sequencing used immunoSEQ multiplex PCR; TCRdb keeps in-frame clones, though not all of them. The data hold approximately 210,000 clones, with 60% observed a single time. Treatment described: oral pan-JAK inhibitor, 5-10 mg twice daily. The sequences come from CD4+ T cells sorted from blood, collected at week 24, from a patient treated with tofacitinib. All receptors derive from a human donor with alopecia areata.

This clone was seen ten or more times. DNA for the CDR3: TGTGCCAGCAGCTTTGCCAGGGATCAGGAAAAACTGTTTTTT. Protein product: CASSFARDQEKLFF. The chain uses TRBV7-9 and TRBJ1-4; the D gene is possibly TRBD1 (5 bases). Germline V gene lookup returns CDR1 SEHNR and CDR2 FQNEAQ (reference sequence). V lost 3 bases, J lost 8 bases, and 13 bases lay in between. The length of the CDR3 is 14 residues. The full variable domain, rest sourced from reference TRBV7-9 and TRBJ1-4, is DTGVSQNPRHKITKRGQNVTFRCDPISEHNRLYWYRQTLGQGPEFLTYFQNEAQLEKSRLLSDRFSAERPKGSFSTLEIQRTEQGDSAMYLCASSFARDQEKLFFGSGTQLSVL.

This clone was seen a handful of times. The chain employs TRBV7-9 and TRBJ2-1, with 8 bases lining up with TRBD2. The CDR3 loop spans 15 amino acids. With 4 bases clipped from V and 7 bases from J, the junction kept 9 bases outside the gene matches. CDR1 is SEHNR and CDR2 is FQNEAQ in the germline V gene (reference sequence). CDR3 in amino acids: CASSSHAGGENEQFF. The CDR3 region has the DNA TGTGCCAGCAGCTCCCATGCGGGGGGAGAGAATGAGCAGTTCTTC.

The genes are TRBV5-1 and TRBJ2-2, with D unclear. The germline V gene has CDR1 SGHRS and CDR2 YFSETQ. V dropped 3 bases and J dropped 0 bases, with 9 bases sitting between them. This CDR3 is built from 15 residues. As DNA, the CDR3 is TGCGCCAGCAGCTCCGTTCGCCCGAACACCGGGGAGCTGTTTTTT. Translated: CASSSVRPNTGELFF.

The CDR3 protein is CASSEQGRQYF. The DNA of the CDR3 is TGTGCCAGCAGTGAGCAGGGGCGGCAGTACTTC. The V gene is TRBV6-1, the J gene TRBJ2-7, with a tentative D call TRBD1 (6 bases). V lost 3 bases, J lost 9 bases, and 9 bases lay in between. CDR1 and CDR2 from the germline V gene are MNHNS and SASEGT. The CDR3 runs 11 residues.

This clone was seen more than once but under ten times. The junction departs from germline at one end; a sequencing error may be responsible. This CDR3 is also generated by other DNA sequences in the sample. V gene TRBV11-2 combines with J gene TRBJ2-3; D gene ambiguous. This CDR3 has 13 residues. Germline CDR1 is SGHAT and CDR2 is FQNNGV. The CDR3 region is CASSFSRTDTQYF. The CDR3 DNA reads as TGTGCCAGCAGCTTCTCCCGCACTGATACGCAGTATTTT.

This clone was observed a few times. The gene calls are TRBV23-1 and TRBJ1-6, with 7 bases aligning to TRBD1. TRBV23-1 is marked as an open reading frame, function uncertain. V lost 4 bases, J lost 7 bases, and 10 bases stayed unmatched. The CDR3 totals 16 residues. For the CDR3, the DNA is TGCGCCAGCAGTCGAGGGGACAGCACATACAATTCACCCCTCCACTTT. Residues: CASSRGDSTYNSPLHF.

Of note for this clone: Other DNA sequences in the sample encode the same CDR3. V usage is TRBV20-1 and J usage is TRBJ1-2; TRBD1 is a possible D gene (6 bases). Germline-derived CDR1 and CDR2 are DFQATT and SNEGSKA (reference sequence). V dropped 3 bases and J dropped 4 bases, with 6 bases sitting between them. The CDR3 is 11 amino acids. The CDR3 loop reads CSARDSYGYTF. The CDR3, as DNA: TGCAGTGCTAGGGACAGCTATGGCTACACCTTC.

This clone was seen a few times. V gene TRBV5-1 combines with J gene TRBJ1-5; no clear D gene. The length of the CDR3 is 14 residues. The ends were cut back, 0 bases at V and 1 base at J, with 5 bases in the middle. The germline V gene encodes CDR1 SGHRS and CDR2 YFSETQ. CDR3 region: CASSLAGSNQPQHF. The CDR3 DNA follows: TGCGCCAGCAGCTTGGCCGGCAGCAATCAGCCCCAGCATTTT.

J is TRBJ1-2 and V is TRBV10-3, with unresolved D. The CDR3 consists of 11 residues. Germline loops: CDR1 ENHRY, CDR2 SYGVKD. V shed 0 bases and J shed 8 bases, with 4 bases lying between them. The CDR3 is CAISESEGYTF. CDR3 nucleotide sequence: TGTGCCATCAGTGAGTCGGAGGGCTACACCTTC.

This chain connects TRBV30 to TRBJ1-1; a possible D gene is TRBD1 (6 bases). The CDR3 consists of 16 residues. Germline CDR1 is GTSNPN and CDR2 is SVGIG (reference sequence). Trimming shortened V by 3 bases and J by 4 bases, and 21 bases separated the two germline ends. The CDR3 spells CAWSQHNRDVSTEAFF. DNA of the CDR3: TGTGCCTGGAGCCAACACAACAGGGATGTGAGCACTGAAGCTTTCTTT.

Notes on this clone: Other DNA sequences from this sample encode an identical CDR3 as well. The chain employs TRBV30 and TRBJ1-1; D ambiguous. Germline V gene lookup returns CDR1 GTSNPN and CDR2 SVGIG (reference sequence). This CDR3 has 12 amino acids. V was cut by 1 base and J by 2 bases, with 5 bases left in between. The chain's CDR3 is CAWSGLNTEAFF. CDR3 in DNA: TGTGCCTGGAGTGGCCTCAACACTGAAGCTTTCTTT.

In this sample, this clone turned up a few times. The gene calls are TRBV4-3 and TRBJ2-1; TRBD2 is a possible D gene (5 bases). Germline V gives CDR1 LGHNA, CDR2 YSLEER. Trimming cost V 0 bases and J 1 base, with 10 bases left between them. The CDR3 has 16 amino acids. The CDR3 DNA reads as TGCGCCAGCAGCCAAGATGCCCAGCGGTCCTACAATGAGCAGTTCTTC. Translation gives CASSQDAQRSYNEQFF.

Written as DNA, the CDR3 is TGTGCCAGCAGTAGTACACCGGGGGAGCAGTTCTTC. Translation gives CASSSTPGEQFF. The chain couples TRBV2 to TRBJ2-1, with D perhaps matching TRBD2 (5 bases). Germline V gene lookup returns CDR1 SNHLY and CDR2 FYNNEI. The CDR3 totals 12 residues. Trimming pared 5 bases from V and 10 bases from J, leaving 12 bases between.

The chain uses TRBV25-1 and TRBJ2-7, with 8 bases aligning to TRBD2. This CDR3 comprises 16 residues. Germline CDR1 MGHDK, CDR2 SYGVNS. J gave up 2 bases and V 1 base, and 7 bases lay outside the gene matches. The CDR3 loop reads CASSEFRGGPTYEQYF. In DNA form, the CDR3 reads TGTGCCAGCAGTGAATTTCGGGGGGGACCTACCTACGAGCAGTACTTC.

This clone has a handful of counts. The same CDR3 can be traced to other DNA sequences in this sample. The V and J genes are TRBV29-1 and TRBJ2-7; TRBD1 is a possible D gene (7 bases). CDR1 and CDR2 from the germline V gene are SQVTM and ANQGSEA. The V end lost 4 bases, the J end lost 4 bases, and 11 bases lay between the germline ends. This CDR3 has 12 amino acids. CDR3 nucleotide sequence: TGCAGCGTTGGCCAGGGGGGATACGAGCAGTACTTC. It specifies CSVGQGGYEQYF.

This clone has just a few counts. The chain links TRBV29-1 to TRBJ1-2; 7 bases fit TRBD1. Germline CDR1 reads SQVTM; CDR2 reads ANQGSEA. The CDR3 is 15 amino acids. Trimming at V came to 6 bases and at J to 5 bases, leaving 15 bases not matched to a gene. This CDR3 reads CSVDERQGHQYGYTF. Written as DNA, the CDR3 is TGCAGCGTCGATGAACGACAGGGCCACCAATATGGCTACACCTTC.

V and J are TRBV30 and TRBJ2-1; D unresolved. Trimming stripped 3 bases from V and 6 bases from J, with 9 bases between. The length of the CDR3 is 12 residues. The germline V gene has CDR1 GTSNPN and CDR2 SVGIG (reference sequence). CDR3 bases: TGTGCCTGGAGAATCGGGTTCAATGAGCAGTTCTTC. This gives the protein CAWRIGFNEQFF. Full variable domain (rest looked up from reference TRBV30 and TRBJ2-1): SQTIHQWPATLVQPVGSPLSLECTVEGTSNPNLYWYRQAAGRGLQLLFYSVGIGQISSEVPQNLSASRPQDRQFILSSKKLLLSDSGFYLCAWRIGFNEQFFGPGTRLTVL.

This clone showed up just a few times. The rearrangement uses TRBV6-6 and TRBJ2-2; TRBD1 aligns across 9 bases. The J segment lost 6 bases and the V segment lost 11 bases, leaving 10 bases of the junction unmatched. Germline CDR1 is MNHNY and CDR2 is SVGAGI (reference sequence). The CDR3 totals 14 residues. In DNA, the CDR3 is TGTGCCGGATCAAGGGACAGGGATGCCGGGGAGCTGTTTTTT. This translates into CAGSRDRDAGELFF.

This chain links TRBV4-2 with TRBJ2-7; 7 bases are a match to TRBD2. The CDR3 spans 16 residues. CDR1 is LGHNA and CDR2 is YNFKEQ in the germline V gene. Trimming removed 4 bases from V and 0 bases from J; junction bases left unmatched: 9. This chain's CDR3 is CASSRPKAGSSYEQYF. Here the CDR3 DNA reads TGTGCCAGCAGCCGACCAAAAGCGGGGAGCTCCTACGAGCAGTACTTC.

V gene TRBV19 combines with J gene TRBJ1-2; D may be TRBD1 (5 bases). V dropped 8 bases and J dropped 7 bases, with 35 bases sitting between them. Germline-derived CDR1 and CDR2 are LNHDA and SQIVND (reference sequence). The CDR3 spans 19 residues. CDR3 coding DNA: TGTGCCAGTTCTAGCCGGGGAGACTACAGACTTCGACAGTTCTCTGGCTACACCTTC. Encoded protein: CASSSRGDYRLRQFSGYTF.

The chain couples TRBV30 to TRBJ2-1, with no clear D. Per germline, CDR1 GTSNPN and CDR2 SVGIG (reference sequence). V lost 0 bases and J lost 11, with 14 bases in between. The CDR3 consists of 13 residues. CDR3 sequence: CAWSVLIGSQQFF. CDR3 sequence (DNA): TGTGCCTGGAGTGTATTAATAGGTTCCCAGCAGTTCTTC.